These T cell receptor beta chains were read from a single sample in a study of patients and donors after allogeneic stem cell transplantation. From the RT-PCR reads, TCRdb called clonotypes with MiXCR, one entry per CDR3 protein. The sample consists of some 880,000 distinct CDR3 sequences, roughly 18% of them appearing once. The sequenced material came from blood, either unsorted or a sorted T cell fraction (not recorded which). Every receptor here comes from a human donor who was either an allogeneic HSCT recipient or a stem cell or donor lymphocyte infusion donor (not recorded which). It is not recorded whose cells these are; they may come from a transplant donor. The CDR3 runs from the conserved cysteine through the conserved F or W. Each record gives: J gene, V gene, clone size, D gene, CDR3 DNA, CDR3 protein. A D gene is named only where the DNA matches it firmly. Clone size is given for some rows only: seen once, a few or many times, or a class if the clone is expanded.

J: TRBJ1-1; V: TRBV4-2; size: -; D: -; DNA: TGTGCCAGCAGCCAAGGGGGTTATGGCACTGAAGCTTTCTTT; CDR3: CASSQGGYGTEAFF
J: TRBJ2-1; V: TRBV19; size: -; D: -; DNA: TGTGCCAGTAGTCCCTGGACTCTCTACAATGAGCAGTTCTTC; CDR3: CASSPWTLYNEQFF
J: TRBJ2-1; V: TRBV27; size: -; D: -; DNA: TGTGCCAGCAGTTCCAATCCTAGGGTTAATGAGCAGTTCTTC; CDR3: CASSSNPRVNEQFF
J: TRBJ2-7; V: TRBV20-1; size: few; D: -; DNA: TGCAGTGCTAGACCATCGGGGGTCGAGCAGTACTTC; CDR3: CSARPSGVEQYF
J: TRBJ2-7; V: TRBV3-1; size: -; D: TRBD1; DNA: TGTGCCAGCAGCAAAAACCGACAGGGACGAAGCTCCTACGAGCAGTACTTC; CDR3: CASSKNRQGRSSYEQYF
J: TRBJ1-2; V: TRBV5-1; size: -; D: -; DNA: TGCGCCAGCAGCTCCTCGGACGGACTGAACTATGGCTACACCTTC; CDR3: CASSSSDGLNYGYTF
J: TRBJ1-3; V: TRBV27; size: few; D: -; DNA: TGTGCCAGCAGTTTAACCTACTCTGGAAACACCATATATTTT; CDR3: CASSLTYSGNTIYF
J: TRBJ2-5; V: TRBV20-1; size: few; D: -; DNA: TGCAGTGCTAGAGATGGGACCCGGGGTGGTTTTCAAGAGACCCAGTACTTC; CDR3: CSARDGTRGGFQETQYF
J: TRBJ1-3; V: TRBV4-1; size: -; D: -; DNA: TGCGCCAGCAGCCAAGGCCCTGACAGGACTGGAAACACCATATATTTT; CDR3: CASSQGPDRTGNTIYF
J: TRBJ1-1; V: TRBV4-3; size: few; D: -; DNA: TGCGCCAGCAGCCACTCGTCCCGGGGTACTGAAGCTTTCTTT; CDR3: CASSHSSRGTEAFF
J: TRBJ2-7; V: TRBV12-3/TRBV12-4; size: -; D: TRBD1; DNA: TGTGCCAGCACTTCAGGGGGCGCGGGCGAGCAGTACTTC; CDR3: CASTSGGAGEQYF
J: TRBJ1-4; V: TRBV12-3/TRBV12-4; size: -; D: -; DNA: TGTGCCAGTAAACCGGGACGGACTAATGAAAAACTGTTTTTT; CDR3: CASKPGRTNEKLFF
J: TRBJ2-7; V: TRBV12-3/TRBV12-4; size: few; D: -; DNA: TGTGCCAGCAGTTTACTAGTTTTCGAGCAGTACTTC; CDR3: CASSLLVFEQYF